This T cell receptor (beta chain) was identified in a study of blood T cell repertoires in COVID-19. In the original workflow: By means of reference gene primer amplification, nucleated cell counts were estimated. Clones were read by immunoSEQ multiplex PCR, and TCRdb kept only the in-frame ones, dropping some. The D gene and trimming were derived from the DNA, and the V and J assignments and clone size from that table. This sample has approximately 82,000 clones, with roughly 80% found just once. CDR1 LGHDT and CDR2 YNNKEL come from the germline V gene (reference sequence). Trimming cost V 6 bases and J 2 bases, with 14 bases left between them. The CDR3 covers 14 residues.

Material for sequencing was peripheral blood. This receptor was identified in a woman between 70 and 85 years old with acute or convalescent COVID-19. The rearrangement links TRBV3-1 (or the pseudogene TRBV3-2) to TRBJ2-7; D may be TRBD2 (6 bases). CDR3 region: CASSFRTTAYEQYF. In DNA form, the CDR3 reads TGTGCCAGCAGTTTCCGGACTACCGCCTACGAGCAGTACTTC.